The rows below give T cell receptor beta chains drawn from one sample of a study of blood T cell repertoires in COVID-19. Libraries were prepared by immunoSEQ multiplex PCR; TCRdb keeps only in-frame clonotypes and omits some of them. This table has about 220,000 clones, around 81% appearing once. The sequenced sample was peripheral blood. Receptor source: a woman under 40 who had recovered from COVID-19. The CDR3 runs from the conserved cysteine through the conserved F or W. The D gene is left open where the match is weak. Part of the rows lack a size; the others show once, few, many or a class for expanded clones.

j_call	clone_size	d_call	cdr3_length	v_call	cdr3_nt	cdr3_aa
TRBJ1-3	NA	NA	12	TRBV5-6	TGTGCCAGCAGCACAGCTGGAAACACCATATATTTT	CASSTAGNTIYF
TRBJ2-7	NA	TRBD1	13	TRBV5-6	TGTGCCAGCAGCTTGGGGACAGGCTACGAGCAGTACTTC	CASSLGTGYEQYF
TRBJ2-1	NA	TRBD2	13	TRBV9	TGTGCCAGCCCAGCGGGAGATCCCCATGAGCAGTTCTTC	CASPAGDPHEQFF
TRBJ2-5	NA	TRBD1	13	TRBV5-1	TGCGCCAGCAGCGTTGGAACAGGGGGGACCCAGTACTTC	CASSVGTGGTQYF
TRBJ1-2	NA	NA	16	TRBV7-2	TGTGCCAGCAGCTTAGGAGGAGGGATGGCTAACTATGGCTACACCTTC	CASSLGGGMANYGYTF
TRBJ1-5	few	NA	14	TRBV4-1	TGCGCCAGCAGCCCAGGGCAAAGCAATCAGCCCCAGCATTTT	CASSPGQSNQPQHF
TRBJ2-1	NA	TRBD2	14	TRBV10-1	TGCGCCAGCAAATCCGGGAGGGCCTACAATGAGCAGTTCTTC	CASKSGRAYNEQFF
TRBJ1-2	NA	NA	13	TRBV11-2	TGTGCCAGCAGCTTTGACAGCTACTATGGCTACACCTTC	CASSFDSYYGYTF
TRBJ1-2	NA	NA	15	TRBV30	TGTGCCTGGAGTGTATCGTCGGGGAGTAACTATGGCTACACCTTC	CAWSVSSGSNYGYTF
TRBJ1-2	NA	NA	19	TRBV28	TGTGCCAGCAGTCTGGCGGGGGGCCAAACAGGGTTAGGTGGCTATGGCTACACCTTC	CASSLAGGQTGLGGYGYTF
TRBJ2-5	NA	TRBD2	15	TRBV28	TGTGCCAGCAGTTCGCTAGCGGGAGCAGGAGAGACCCAGTACTTC	CASSSLAGAGETQYF
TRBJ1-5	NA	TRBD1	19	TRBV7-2	TGTGCCAGCAGCTCCTGGACAGGGACGATTCCTTATAGCAATCAGCCCCAGCATTTT	CASSSWTGTIPYSNQPQHF
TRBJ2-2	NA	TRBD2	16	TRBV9	TGTGCCAGCAGCCCCATAGCGGGAGCGAGCACCGGGGAGCTGTTTTTT	CASSPIAGASTGELFF
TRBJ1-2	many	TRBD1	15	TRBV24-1	TGTGCCACCAGCCCACCGGGACAGGGGGTCTATGGCTACACCTTC	CATSPPGQGVYGYTF
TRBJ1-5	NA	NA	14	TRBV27	TGTGCCAGCAGATGGGGGGGCAGCAATCAGCCCCAGCATTTT	CASRWGGSNQPQHF
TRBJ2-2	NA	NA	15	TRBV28	TGTGCCAGCAGTTTAAGCACCGCGAACACCGGGGAGCTGTTTTTT	CASSLSTANTGELFF
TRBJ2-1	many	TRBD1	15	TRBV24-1	TGTGCCACCAGTGGGGCTCAGGGGGCATACAATGAGCAGTTCTTC	CATSGAQGAYNEQFF
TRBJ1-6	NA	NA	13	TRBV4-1	TGCGCCAGCTCGGAGTTCTATAATTCACCCCTCCACTTT	CASSEFYNSPLHF
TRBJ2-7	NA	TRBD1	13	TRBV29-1	TGCAGCGTTCGGACAGGGAGCTCCTACGAGCAGTACTTC	CSVRTGSSYEQYF
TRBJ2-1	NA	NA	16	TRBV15	TGTGCCACCAGCAGAGAGGGGGGGGGCACCTACAATGAGCAGTTCTTC	CATSREGGGTYNEQFF
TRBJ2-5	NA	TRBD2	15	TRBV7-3	TGTGCCAGCAGGAAGGGACTAGCAGAGGGAGAGACCCAGTACTTC	CASRKGLAEGETQYF
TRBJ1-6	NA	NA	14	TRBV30	TGTGCCTGGGCCCCGGGGAGCTATAATTCACCCCTCCACTTT	CAWAPGSYNSPLHF
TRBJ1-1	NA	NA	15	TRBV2	TGTGCCAGCAGTCAAACCGGGGTACAGAACACTGAAGCTTTCTTT	CASSQTGVQNTEAFF
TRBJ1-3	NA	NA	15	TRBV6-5	TGTGCCAGCACCCTGCAGGGAGGGTCTGGAAACACCATATATTTT	CASTLQGGSGNTIYF
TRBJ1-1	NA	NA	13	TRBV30	TGTGCCTGGAGTCATGGGGGAGGCACTGAAGCTTTCTTT	CAWSHGGGTEAFF
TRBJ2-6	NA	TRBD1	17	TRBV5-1	TGCGCCAGCAGCTTCGGGACAGTCTACTCTGGGGCCAACGTCCTGACTTTC	CASSFGTVYSGANVLTF
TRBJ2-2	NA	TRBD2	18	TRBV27	TGTGCCAGCAGTGCTCCGGGACTAGCGGGAGGGGGGACCGGGGAGCTGTTTTTT	CASSAPGLAGGGTGELFF
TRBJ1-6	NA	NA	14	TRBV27	TGTGCCAGCAGGCAGGGGCCCGATAATTCACCCCTCCACTTT	CASRQGPDNSPLHF
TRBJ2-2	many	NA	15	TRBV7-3	TGTGCCAGCAGCTTACTCGGGGGTAACACCGGGGAGCTGTTTTTT	CASSLLGGNTGELFF
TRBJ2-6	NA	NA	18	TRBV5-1	TGCGCCAGCAGCTTCCAGATGCAGGTTACAGCTGGGGCCAACGTCCTGACTTTC	CASSFQMQVTAGANVLTF
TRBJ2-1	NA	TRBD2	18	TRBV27	TGTGCCAGCAGTAGGAGGCCGTGGCGGGAGCGTGACTACAATGAGCAGTTCTTC	CASSRRPWRERDYNEQFF
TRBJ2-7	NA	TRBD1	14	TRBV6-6	TGTGCCAGCAGAAACCCGACAGGGCTCTACGAGCAGTACTTC	CASRNPTGLYEQYF
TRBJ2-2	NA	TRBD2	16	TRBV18	TGTGCCAGCTCACCACCTGGACTAGTCGGCACCGGGGAGCTGTTTTTT	CASSPPGLVGTGELFF
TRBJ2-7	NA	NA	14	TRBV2	TGTGCCAGCAGGAGAACTAGTGCGGCTCCGGAGCAGTACTTC	CASRRTSAAPEQYF
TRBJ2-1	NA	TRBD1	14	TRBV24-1	TGTGCCACCAGTGATGTGACAGGGTACAATGAGCAGTTCTTC	CATSDVTGYNEQFF
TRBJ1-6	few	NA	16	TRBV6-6	TGTGCCAGCGGGGCGGATCTTCAGGCGTATAATTCACCCCTCCACTTT	CASGADLQAYNSPLHF
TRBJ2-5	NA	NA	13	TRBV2	TGTGCCAGCTTAACCGGCAGGAAGGAGACCCAGTACTTC	CASLTGRKETQYF
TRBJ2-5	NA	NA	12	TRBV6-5	TGTGCCAGCAGTTATACTAAAGAGACCCAGTACTTC	CASSYTKETQYF
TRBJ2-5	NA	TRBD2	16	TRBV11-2	TGTGCCAGCAGCTTAGGTGCGGGAGGCTCCCCAGAGACCCAGTACTTC	CASSLGAGGSPETQYF
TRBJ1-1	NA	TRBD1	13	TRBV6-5	TGTGCCAGCAGTCCACATAGACAGGGTGAAGCTTTCTTT	CASSPHRQGEAFF
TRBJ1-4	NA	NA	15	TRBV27	TGTGCCAGCAGTTCATGGACAGACAATAATGAAAAACTGTTTTTT	CASSSWTDNNEKLFF
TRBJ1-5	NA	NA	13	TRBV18	TGTGCCACTTCGGGGGGCGCGGACAAGCCCCAGCATTTT	CATSGGADKPQHF
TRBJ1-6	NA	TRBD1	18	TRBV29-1	TGCAGCGTTGAACGGCGGCACAGGGGGCGGAGGGGTAATTCACCCCTCCACTTT	CSVERRHRGRRGNSPLHF
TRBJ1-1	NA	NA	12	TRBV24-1	TGTGCCACCAGTGGCCCCAGGACTGAAGCTTTCTTT	CATSGPRTEAFF
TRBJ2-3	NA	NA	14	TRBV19	TGTGCCAGTAGTATCGACAGTAGCACAGATACGCAGTATTTT	CASSIDSSTDTQYF
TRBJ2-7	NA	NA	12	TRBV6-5	TGTGCCACTCTGGACACTCGCTACGAGCAGTACTTC	CATLDTRYEQYF
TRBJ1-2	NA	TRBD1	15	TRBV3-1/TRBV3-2	TGTGCCAGCAGCCACCCGGTGACAGGGGGCTATGGCTACACCTTC	CASSHPVTGGYGYTF